This is a list of T cell receptor beta chains from one sample in a study of T-cell reconstitution after alpha-beta-depleted transplantation in children. One entry per CDR3 protein, called by TCRdb with MiXCR from the PCR reads. The sample consists of over 150,000 distinct CDR3 sequences, approximately 6.9% of them appearing once. This sample comprised PBMCs, obtained before TCRalphabeta/CD19-depleted stem cell transplant. The receptors shown here come from a boy aged 2 to 10 with acute lymphoblastic leukemia, due to receive a stem cell transplant. Both conserved end residues are part of each CDR3. The D gene is left open where the match is weak. Size is omitted from some rows. Given values are once, few, many or a class for expanded clones.

D: NA; V: TRBV20-1; size: few; J: TRBJ1-4; CDR3: CSARDLTGGEKLFF; DNA: TGCAGTGCTAGAGATTTGACTGGTGGCGAAAAACTGTTTTTT
D: TRBD2; V: TRBV6-2/TRBV6-3; size: many; J: TRBJ2-5; CDR3: CASRTSGQETQYF; DNA: TGTGCCAGCAGGACTAGCGGACAAGAGACCCAGTACTTC
D: NA; V: TRBV5-1; size: NA; J: TRBJ1-1; CDR3: CASSLSGDSEAFF; DNA: TGCGCCAGCAGTTTGTCAGGAGATTCTGAAGCTTTCTTT
D: NA; V: TRBV28; size: many; J: TRBJ2-7; CDR3: CASKVDTNEQYF; DNA: TGTGCCAGCAAAGTGGACACTAACGAGCAGTACTTC
D: NA; V: TRBV6-6; size: few; J: TRBJ2-1; CDR3: CASSSAGNGEQFF; DNA: TGTGCCAGCAGTTCGGCGGGGAATGGTGAGCAGTTCTTC
D: TRBD2; V: TRBV20-1; size: NA; J: TRBJ2-1; CDR3: CSASGLAKLMRPYNEQFF; DNA: TGCAGTGCTAGTGGACTAGCGAAGTTAATGCGTCCTTACAATGAGCAGTTCTTC
D: NA; V: TRBV13; size: many; J: TRBJ1-2; CDR3: CASSLRLVYGYTF; DNA: TGTGCCAGCAGCTTACGTCTGGTCTATGGCTACACCTTC
D: TRBD1; V: TRBV28; size: NA; J: TRBJ2-5; CDR3: CASSPRDSWYQETQYF; DNA: TGTGCCAGCAGCCCTAGGGACAGTTGGTACCAAGAGACCCAGTACTTC
D: TRBD2; V: TRBV7-8; size: many; J: TRBJ2-7; CDR3: CASSLAGGTRTYEQYF; DNA: TGTGCCAGCAGCTTAGCAGGGGGGACTAGAACCTACGAGCAGTACTTC
D: TRBD1; V: TRBV5-1; size: many; J: TRBJ2-1; CDR3: CASSLGQGSDEQFF; DNA: TGCGCCAGCAGCTTGGGACAGGGGAGTGATGAGCAGTTCTTC
D: NA; V: TRBV7-2; size: NA; J: TRBJ2-5; CDR3: CASSLNSGQETQYF; DNA: TGTGCCAGCAGCTTAAATAGCGGACAAGAGACCCAGTACTTC
D: NA; V: TRBV6-1; size: NA; J: TRBJ2-1; CDR3: CASSPPGNYYNEQFF; DNA: TGTGCCAGCAGTCCTCCGGGAAATTACTACAATGAGCAGTTCTTC
D: TRBD1; V: TRBV20-1; size: NA; J: TRBJ1-6; CDR3: CSAQQGIDSPLHF; DNA: TGCAGTGCACAACAGGGGATCGATTCACCCCTCCACTTT